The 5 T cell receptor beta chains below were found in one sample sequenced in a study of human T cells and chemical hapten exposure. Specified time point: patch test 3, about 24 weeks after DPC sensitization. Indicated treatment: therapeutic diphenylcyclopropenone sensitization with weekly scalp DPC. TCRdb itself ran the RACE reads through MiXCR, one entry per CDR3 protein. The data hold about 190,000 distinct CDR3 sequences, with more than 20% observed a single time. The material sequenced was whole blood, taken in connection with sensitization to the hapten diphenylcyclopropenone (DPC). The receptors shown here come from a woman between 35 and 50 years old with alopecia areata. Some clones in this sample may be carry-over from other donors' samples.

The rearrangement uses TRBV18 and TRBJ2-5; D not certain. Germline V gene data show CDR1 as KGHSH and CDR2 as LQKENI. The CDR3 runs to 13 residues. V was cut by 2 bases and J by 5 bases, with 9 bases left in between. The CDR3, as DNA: TGTGCCAGCTCACCATGGCAGGAGGAGACCCAGTACTTC. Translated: CASSPWQEETQYF.

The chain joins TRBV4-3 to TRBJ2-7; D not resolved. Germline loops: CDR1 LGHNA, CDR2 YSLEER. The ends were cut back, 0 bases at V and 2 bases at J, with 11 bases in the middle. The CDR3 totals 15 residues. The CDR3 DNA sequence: TGCGCCAGCAGCCAAGATCCCCAGGTCACCTACGAGCAGTACTTC. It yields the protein CASSQDPQVTYEQYF.

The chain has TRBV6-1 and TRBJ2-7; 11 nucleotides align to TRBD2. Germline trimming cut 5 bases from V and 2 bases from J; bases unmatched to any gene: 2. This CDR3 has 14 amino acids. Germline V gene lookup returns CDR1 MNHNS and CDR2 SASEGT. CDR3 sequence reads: CASSRSGRAYEQYF. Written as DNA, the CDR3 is TGTGCCAGCAGTCGTAGCGGGAGGGCCTACGAGCAGTACTTC.

The CDR3 loop reads CASSETSGSYNEQFF. The CDR3 bases are TGTGCCAGCAGTGAAACTAGCGGTTCCTACAATGAGCAGTTCTTC. The chain carries TRBV25-1 and TRBJ2-1; 8 nucleotides agree with TRBD2. The trim removed 2 bases at V and 1 base at J, leaving 1 base unmatched. The CDR3 runs 15 residues. Germline V gene data show CDR1 as MGHDK and CDR2 as SYGVNS.

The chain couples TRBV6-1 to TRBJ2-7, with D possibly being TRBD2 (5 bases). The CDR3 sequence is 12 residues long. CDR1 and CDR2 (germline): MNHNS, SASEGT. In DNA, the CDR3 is TGTGCGAACCGTGGGGAGAACTACGAGCAGTACTTC. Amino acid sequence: CANRGENYEQYF.